This T cell receptor beta chain is from a study of early T cells in non-severe SARS-CoV-2 infection. This clonotype was seen a few times. TCRdb re-called the 5' RACE reads with MiXCR, one entry per CDR3 protein. The sample holds more than 90,000 distinct CDR3 sequences, 9.5% to 11% seen once. Germline CDR1 reads SQVTM; CDR2 reads ANQGSEA. V dropped 7 bases and J dropped 1 base, with 16 bases sitting between them. This CDR3 is 14 amino acids long. Sequenced input: whole blood. The genes are TRBV29-1 and TRBJ1-1; D possibly corresponds to TRBD1 (6 bases). This TCR was recovered from an adult who was a healthcare worker with PCR-confirmed SARS-CoV-2 infection or an uninfected control (not recorded which). CDR3 sequence (DNA): TGCAGCGCTTCTATTGGACAGTCGAACACTGAAGCTTTCTTT. Translating it yields CSASIGQSNTEAFF.